This T cell receptor beta chain comes out of a study of cytomegalovirus exposure and HLA in healthy donors. General study points: Later analysis indicated greater clonal expansion among HLA-associated TCR beta chains than among equally common other chains. A few chains linked to CMV were shown in vitro to be specific for CMV antigens. Later analysis identified 17,000 or so TCR beta sequences associated with HLA alleles, using a false discovery rate threshold of 0.05. The authors listed 150 to 200 TCR beta chains as cytomegalovirus-associated.

In regard to this clone: Its antigen is as yet unknown.

The PCR contained 60 Vbeta and 13 Jbeta primers. Measured with immunoSEQ multiplex PCR; TCRdb has only the in-frame clones, and not every one. Of some 140,000 clones listed, roughly three quarters are singletons. The CDR3 covers 14 residues. Germline CDR1 MNHNY, CDR2 SVGAGI (reference sequence). Trimming took 5 bases from V and 2 from J, leaving 13 bases between them. J is TRBJ2-7 and V is TRBV6-6, with a possible D match to TRBD2 (7 bases). The source material was PBMCs. This TCR was sampled from a man aged 30 to 39 in good health and CMV-seronegative. The DNA of the CDR3 is TGTGCCAGCAGTCGAGGGGGGGCTCCCTACGAGCAGTACTTC. Translation gives CASSRGGAPYEQYF.